The source of this T cell receptor (beta chain) is a study of response to subunit inactivated influenza vaccine (dated by TCRdb to between 2017 and 2018). Study-level background: Deep quantitative T cell receptor repertoire profiling was used in the study to track responses to a trivalent subunit inactivated influenza vaccine. Overall results and qualifications from the work: According to the authors, only a limited number of new T cells may be recruited by each seasonal influenza vaccination.

Comment on this clonotype: The antigen it recognizes is unknown. This CDR3 is missing its conserved last phenylalanine or tryptophan, likely due to a read error.

V lost 0 bases and J lost 1 base; the stretch between them is 8 bases long. From a lookup of the germline V gene, CDR1 and CDR2 are SGHAT and FQNNGV. The CDR3 spans 15 amino acids, including both terminal residues. Only CDR3 DNA remains: 45 bases, in frame from the first base. Receptor libraries were prepared by RT-PCR. Sequencing was carried out with an Illumina HiSeq 2500. TCRdb reanalyzed the raw reads on its own, using fastp at Q25 for trimming and MiXCR for clone calling, and kept in-frame beta chains. CDR3 protein duplicates are merged, each entry listing the most common genes and DNA. In all, the sample holds about 500,000 distinct CDR3 sequences, and more than 7% of those were seen once. The ten top clones hold about an eighth of the sample.

The receptor comes from a man aged 45 to 70 who received an inactivated influenza vaccine. Donor details come from another sample of the same person, matched by shared clones. The V gene is TRBV11-2 and the J gene is TRBJ2-3; the D gene identity is not certain. The material was PBMCs from blood, obtained approximately 25 months after vaccination. For the CDR3, the sequence is CASSLEVRGTDTQYL. The sequenced DNA is TGTGCCAGCAGCTTAGAGGTCCGGGGCACAGATACGCAGTATCTT.